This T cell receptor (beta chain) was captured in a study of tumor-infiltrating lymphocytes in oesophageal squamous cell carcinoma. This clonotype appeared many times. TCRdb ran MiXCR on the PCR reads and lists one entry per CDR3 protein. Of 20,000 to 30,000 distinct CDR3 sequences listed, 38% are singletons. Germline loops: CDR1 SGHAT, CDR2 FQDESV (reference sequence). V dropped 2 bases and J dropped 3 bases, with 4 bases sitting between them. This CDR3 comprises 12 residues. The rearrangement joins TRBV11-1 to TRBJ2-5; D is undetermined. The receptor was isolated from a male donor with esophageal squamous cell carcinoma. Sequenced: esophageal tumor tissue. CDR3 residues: CASSLREETQYF. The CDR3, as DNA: TGTGCCAGCAGCTTAAGAGAAGAGACCCAGTACTTC. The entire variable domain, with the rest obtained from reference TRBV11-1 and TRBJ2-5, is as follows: EAEVAQSPRYKITEKSQAVAFWCDPISGHATLYWYRQILGQGPELLVQFQDESVVDDSQLPKDRFSAERLKGVDSTLKIQPAELGDSAMYLCASSLREETQYFGPGTRLLVL.